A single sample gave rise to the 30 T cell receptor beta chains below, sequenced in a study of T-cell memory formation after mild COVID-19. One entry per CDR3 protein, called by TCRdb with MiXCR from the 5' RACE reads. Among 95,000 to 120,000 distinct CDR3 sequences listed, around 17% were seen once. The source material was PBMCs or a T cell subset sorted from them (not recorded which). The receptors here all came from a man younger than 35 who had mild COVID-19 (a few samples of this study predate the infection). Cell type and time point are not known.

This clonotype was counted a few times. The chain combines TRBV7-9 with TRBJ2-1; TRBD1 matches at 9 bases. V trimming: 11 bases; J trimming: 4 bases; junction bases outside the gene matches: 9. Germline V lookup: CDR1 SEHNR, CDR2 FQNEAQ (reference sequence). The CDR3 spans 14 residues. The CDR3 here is CAGYGTGNYNEQFF. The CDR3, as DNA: TGTGCCGGCTACGGGACAGGGAATTACAATGAGCAGTTCTTC.

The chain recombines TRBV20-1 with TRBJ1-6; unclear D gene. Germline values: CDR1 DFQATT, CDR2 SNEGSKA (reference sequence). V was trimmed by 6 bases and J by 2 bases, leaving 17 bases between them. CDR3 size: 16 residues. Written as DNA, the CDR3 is TGCAGTGCCCCGCCTAGAGGGATCGCCTATAATTCACCCCTCCACTTT. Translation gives CSAPPRGIAYNSPLHF.

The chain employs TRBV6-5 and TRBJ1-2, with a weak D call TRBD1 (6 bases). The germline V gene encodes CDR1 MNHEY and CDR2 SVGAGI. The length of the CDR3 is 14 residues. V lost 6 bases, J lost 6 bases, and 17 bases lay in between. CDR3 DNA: TGTGCCAGCAGGAGGGACATGACGATTCATGGCTACACCTTC. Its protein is CASRRDMTIHGYTF.

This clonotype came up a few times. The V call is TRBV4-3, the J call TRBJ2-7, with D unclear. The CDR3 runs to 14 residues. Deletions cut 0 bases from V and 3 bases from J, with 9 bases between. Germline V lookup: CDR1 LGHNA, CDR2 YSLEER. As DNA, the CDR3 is TGCGCCAGCAGCCAAGATTGGACGAACTACGAGCAGTACTTC. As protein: CASSQDWTNYEQYF.

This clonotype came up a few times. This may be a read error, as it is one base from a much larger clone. The CDR3 DNA sequence: TGTGCCAGCAGCCGTCCCGGGACAGGGCTCTATGGCTGCACCTTC. Translation: CASSRPGTGLYGCTF. The rearrangement joins TRBV12-3 or TRBV12-4 to TRBJ1-2; TRBD1 aligns across 9 bases. The CDR3 totals 15 residues.

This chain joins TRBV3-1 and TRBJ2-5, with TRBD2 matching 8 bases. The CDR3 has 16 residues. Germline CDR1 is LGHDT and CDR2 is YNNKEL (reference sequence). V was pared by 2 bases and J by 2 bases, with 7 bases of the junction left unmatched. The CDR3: CASSQPGLGAQETQYF. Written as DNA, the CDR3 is TGTGCCAGCAGCCAACCGGGACTAGGGGCTCAAGAGACCCAGTACTTC.

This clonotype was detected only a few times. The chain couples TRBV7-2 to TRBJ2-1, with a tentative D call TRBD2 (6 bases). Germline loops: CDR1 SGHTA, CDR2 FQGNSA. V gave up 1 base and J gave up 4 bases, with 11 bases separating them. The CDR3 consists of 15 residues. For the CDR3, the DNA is TGTGCCAGCAGCTTAGTCGGGCTAGCGTACAATGAGCAGTTCTTC. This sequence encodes CASSLVGLAYNEQFF.

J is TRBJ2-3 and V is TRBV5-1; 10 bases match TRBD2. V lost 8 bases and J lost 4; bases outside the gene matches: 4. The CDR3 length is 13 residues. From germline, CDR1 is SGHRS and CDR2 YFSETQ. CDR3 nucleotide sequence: TGCGCCAGTTCAGCGGGGGGGCCAGATACGCAGTATTTT. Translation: CASSAGGPDTQYF.

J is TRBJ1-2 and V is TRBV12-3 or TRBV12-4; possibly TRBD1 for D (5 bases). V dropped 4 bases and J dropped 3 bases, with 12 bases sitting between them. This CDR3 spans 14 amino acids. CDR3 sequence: CASSWVGGDYGYTF. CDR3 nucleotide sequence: TGTGCCAGCAGTTGGGTCGGGGGTGACTATGGCTACACCTTC.

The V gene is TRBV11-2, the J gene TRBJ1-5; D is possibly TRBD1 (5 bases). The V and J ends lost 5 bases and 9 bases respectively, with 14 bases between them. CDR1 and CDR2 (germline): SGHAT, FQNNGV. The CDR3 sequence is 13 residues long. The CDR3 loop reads CASSPGPGRPQHF. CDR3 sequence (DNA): TGTGCCAGCAGCCCGGGACCCGGGAGGCCCCAGCATTTT.

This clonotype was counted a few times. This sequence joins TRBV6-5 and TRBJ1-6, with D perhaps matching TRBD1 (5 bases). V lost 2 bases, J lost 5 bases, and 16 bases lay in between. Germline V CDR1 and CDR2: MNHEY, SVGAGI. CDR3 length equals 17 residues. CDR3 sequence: CASSYIGASSNNSPLHF. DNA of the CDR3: TGTGCCAGCAGTTACATAGGGGCCTCATCAAATAATTCACCCCTCCACTTT.

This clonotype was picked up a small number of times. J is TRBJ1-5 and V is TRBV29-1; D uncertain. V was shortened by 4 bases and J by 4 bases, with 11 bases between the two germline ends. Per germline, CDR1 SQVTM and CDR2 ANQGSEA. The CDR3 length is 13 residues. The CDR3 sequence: CSVGPGPNQPQHF. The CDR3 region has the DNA TGCAGCGTTGGTCCAGGCCCGAATCAGCCCCAGCATTTT.

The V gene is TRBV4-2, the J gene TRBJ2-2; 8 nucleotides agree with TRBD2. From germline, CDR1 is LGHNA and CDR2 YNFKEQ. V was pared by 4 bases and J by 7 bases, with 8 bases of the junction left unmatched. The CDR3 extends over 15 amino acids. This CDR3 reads CASSPAGGVHGELFF. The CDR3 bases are TGTGCCAGCAGCCCCGCCGGGGGGGTACACGGGGAGCTGTTTTTT.

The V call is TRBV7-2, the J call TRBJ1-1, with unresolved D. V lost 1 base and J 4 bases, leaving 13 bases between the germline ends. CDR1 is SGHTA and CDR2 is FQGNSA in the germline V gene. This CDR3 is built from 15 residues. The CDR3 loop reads CASSLGGAMSTEAFF. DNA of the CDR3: TGTGCCAGCAGCTTAGGAGGCGCAATGAGCACTGAAGCTTTCTTT.

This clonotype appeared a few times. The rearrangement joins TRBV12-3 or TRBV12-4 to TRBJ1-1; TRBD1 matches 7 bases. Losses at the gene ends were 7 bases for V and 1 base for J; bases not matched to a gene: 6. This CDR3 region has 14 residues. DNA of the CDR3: TGTGCCAGCACCCGACAGGGCCGGAACACTGAAGCTTTCTTT. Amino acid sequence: CASTRQGRNTEAFF.

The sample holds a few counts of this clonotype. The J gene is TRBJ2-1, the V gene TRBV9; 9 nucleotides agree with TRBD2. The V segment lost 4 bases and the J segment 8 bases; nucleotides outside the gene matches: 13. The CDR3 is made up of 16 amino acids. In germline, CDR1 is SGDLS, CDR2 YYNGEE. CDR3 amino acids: CASSQHLQRGVDEQFF. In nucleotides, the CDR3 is TGTGCCAGCAGCCAACATCTCCAGCGGGGGGTCGATGAGCAGTTCTTC.

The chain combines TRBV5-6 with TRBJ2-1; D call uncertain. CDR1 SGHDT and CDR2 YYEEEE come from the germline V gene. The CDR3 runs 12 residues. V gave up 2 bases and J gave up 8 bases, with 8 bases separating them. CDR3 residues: CASSFTRYEQFF. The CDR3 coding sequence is TGTGCCAGCAGCTTTACTCGGTATGAGCAGTTCTTC.

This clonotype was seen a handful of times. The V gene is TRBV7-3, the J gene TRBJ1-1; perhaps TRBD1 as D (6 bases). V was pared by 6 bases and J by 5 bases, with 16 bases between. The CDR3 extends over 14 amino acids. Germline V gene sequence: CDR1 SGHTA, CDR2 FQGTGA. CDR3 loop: CASSPTQGGTEAFF. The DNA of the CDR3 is TGTGCCAGCAGTCCAACACAGGGAGGGACTGAAGCTTTCTTT.

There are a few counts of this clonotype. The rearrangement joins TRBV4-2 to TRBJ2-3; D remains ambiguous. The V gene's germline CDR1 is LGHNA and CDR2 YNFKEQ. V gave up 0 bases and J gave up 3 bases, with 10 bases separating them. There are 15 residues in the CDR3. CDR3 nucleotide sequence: TGTGCCAGCAGCCAAGAAAAAACAGTTACAGATACGCAGTATTTT. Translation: CASSQEKTVTDTQYF.

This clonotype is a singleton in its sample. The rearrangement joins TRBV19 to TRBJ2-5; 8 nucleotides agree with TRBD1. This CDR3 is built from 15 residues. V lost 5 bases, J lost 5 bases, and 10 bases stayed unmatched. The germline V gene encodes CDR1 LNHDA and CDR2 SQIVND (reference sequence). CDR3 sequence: CASSSSRGLRETQYF. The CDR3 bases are TGTGCCAGTAGTTCCTCCAGGGGGCTGAGGGAGACCCAGTACTTC.

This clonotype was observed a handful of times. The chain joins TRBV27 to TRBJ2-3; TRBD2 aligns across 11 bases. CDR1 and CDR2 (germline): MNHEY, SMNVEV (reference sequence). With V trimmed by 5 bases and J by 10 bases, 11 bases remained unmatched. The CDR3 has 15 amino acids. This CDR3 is CASSPRTSGLSSQYF. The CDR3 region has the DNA TGTGCCAGCAGTCCCAGGACTAGCGGGCTGTCGTCGCAGTATTTT.

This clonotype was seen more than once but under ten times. The chain's CDR3 is CASRGQVNQPQHF. The DNA for the CDR3 is TGTGCCAGCAGAGGACAGGTCAATCAGCCCCAGCATTTT. The chain couples TRBV16 to TRBJ1-5, with TRBD1 identical over 7 bases. CDR1 and CDR2 from the germline V gene are KGHSY and FQNENV. The CDR3 is 13 residues long. Trimming removed 6 bases from V and 3 bases from J; junction bases left unmatched: 2.

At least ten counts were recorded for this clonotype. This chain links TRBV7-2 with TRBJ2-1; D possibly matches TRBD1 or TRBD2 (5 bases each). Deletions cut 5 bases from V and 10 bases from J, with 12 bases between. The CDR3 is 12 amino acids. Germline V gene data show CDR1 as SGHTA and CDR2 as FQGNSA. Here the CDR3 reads CASSPREGEQFF. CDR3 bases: TGTGCCAGCAGCCCACGAGAGGGGGAGCAGTTCTTC.

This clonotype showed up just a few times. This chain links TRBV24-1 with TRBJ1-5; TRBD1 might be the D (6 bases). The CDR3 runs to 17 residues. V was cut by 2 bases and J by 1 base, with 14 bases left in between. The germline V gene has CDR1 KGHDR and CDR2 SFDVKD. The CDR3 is CATSDSIGQSSNQPQHF. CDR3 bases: TGTGCCACCAGTGATTCGATAGGACAGAGCAGCAATCAGCCCCAGCATTTT.

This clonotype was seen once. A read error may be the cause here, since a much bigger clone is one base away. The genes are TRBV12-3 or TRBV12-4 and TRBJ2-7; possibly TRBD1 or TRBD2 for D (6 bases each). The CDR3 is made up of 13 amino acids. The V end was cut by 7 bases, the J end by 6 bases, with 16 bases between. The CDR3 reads CASTRVRGGEQYF. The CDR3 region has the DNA TGTGCCAGCACCCGTGTCAGGGGAGGCGAGCAGTACTTC.

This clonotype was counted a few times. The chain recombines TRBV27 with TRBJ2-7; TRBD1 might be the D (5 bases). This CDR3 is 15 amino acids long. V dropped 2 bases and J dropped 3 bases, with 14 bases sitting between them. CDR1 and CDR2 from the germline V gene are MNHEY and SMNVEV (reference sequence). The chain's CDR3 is CASSLGPTGYYEQYF. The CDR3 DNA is TGTGCCAGCAGTTTAGGACCCACAGGCTACTACGAGCAGTACTTC.

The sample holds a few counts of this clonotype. CDR3 nucleotide sequence: TGCGCCAGCAGTGAGTCGATAAGTGAGGGCCTCCACACAGATACGCAGTATTTT. Protein sequence: CASSESISEGLHTDTQYF. The chain recombines TRBV10-2 with TRBJ2-3, with D possibly matching TRBD2 (5 bases). Germline V gives CDR1 WSHSY, CDR2 SAAADI. The CDR3 is made up of 18 amino acids. Trimming left V 0 bases short and J 2 bases short, with 18 bases between.

This CDR3 reads CASSSTRTELTYGYTF. Written as DNA, the CDR3 is TGTGCCAGCAGCTCCACCCGGACAGAATTGACCTATGGCTACACCTTC. The chain uses TRBV11-2 and TRBJ1-2; D is perhaps TRBD1 (6 bases). Germline V gene lookup returns CDR1 SGHAT and CDR2 FQNNGV. Trimming took 4 bases from V and 4 from J, leaving 19 bases between them. The CDR3 spans 16 residues.

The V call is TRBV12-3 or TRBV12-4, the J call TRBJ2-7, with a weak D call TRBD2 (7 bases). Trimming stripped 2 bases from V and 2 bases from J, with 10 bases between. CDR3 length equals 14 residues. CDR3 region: CASSLLGGPYEQYF. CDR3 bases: TGTGCCAGCAGTTTATTGGGGGGGCCCTACGAGCAGTACTTC.

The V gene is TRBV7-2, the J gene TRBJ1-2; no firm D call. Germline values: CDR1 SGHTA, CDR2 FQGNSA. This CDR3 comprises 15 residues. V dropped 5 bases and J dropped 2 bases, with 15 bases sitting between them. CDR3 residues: CASSPWGSGNYGYTF. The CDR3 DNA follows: TGTGCCAGCAGCCCCTGGGGTTCGGGGAACTATGGCTACACCTTC.